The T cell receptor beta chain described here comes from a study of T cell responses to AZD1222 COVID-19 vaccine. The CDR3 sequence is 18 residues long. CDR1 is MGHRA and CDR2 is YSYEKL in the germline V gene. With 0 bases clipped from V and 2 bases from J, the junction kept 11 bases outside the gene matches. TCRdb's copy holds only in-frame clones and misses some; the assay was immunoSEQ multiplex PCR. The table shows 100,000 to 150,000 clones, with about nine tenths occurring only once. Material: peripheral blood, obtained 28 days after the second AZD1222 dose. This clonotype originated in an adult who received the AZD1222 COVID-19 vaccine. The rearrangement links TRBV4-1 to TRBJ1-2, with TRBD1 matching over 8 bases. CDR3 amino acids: CASSQDWWGQATNYGYTF. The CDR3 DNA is TGCGCCAGCAGCCAAGATTGGTGGGGACAGGCGACAAACTATGGCTACACCTTC.